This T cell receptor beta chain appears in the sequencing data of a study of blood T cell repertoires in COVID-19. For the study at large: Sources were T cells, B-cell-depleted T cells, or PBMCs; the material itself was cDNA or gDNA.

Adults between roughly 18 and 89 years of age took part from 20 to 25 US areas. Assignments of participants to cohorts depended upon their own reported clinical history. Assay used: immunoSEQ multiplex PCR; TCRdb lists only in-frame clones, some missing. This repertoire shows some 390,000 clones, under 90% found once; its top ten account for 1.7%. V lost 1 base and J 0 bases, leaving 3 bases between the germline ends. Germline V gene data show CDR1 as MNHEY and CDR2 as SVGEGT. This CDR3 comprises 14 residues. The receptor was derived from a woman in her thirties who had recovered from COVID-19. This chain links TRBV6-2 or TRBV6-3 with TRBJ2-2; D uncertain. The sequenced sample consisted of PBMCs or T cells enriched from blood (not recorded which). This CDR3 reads CASSYFTNTGELFF. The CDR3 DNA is TGTGCCAGCAGTTACTTTACGAACACCGGGGAGCTGTTTTTT.